The rows below give T cell receptor beta chains drawn from one sample of a study of vaccination effects on CD4 cells after COVID-19. The method was immunoSEQ multiplex PCR; TCRdb's version includes in-frame clones alone and lacks a portion of them. The sample holds 25,000 to 30,000 clones, about 67% seen once. What these receptors recognize is not known. This specimen was CD4+ T cells from PBMCs cultured with HCoV-NL63 spike peptides, taken after COVID-19 vaccination. Receptor source: a human donor who received a COVID-19 vaccine. Each CDR3 is given with its conserved first and last residue. The order of the fields is D gene, V gene, clone size, J gene, CDR3 DNA, CDR3 protein. D genes are given only for firm matches. Clone sizes are given selectively: once, few, many, or a class where the clone is expanded.

TRBD1,TRBV12-3/TRBV12-4,.,TRBJ1-2,TGTGCCAGCAGTTTAGGACAGGGCCTGATTTACACCTTC,CASSLGQGLIYTF
.,TRBV12-3/TRBV12-4,.,TRBJ1-2,TGTGCCAGCAGTCCAGGACGGAGTTATGGCTACACCTTC,CASSPGRSYGYTF
.,TRBV11-2,.,TRBJ1-3,TGTGCCAGCACCCCGCGGGGGGTCGGCCTAGGTGGAAACACCATATATTTT,CASTPRGVGLGGNTIYF
.,TRBV4-1,.,TRBJ2-4,TGCGCCAGCAGCCTCGCCGCCTTTCGGGTTAAGGAGAACATTCAGTACTTC,CASSLAAFRVKENIQYF
TRBD1,TRBV6-5,.,TRBJ1-6,TGTGCCAGCAGTTCCGGGACAGGGGCCTTTAATTCACCCCTCCACTTT,CASSSGTGAFNSPLHF
TRBD2,TRBV9,once,TRBJ2-1,TGTGCCAGCAGCGTAGCCCCCGGGGGGGCTAGCGGGGGTTACAATGAGCAGTTCTTC,CASSVAPGGASGGYNEQFF
.,TRBV5-1,.,TRBJ2-1,TGCGCCAGCAGCTTGGGAGCCGGCTCCTACAATGAGCAGTTCTTC,CASSLGAGSYNEQFF
TRBD2,TRBV27,.,TRBJ2-1,TGTGCCAGCAGTTACGCTGGACTAGCGGATGAGCAGTTCTTC,CASSYAGLADEQFF
.,TRBV7-2,.,TRBJ2-1,TGTGCCAGCAGCTTAGTAGTTCTAGTCCAGTTCTTC,CASSLVVLVQFF
TRBD2,TRBV7-6,.,TRBJ2-1,TGTGCCAGCAGCCGTGGACTAGCGGAGAACAATGAGCAGTTCTTC,CASSRGLAENNEQFF
.,TRBV10-1,.,TRBJ1-1,TGCGCCAGCAGTTCTGACAAGAACACTGAAGCTTTCTTT,CASSSDKNTEAFF
.,TRBV12-3/TRBV12-4,.,TRBJ1-6,TGTGCCAGCAGTTTAGAGGCAGGAGGGTCCCTCCACTTT,CASSLEAGGSLHF
.,TRBV9,.,TRBJ1-2,TGTGCCAGCAGGGGTGCAGACTATGGCTACACCTTC,CASRGADYGYTF
.,TRBV5-1,.,TRBJ2-7,TGCGCCAGCAGCTTGGGGAGCCAGGGCCCCTACGAGCAGTACTTC,CASSLGSQGPYEQYF
TRBD2,TRBV2,.,TRBJ2-3,TGTGCCAGCAGTGGACTAGCGTCGAACACAGATACGCAGTATTTT,CASSGLASNTDTQYF
.,TRBV11-2,once,TRBJ1-1,TGTGCCAGCAGCTTAGATGCGGGGTCGGTGAACACTGAAGCTTTCTTT,CASSLDAGSVNTEAFF
TRBD1,TRBV6-5,.,TRBJ1-5,TGTGCCAGCCGGGGACAGGGGAGCAATCAGCCCCAGCATTTT,CASRGQGSNQPQHF
.,TRBV10-3,.,TRBJ1-1,TGTGCCATCAGCGTCGGGTTACCTGAAGCTTTCTTT,CAISVGLPEAFF
.,TRBV2,.,TRBJ1-1,TGTGCCAGCGTCCTTTCGAGAGGGAGTAGCACTGAAGCTTTCTTT,CASVLSRGSSTEAFF
.,TRBV19,.,TRBJ1-1,TGTGCCAGTAGTACACCGAATGTAGGGACTGAAGCTTTCTTT,CASSTPNVGTEAFF
TRBD2,TRBV3-1/TRBV3-2,.,TRBJ2-7,TGTGCCAGCAGCCAAATAGCGGGAGGGCCGGTCCACGAGCAGTACTTC,CASSQIAGGPVHEQYF
.,TRBV30,once,TRBJ2-2,TGTGCCTGGAGTGTACGTGGGGCGCCCGGGGAGCTGTTTTTT,CAWSVRGAPGELFF
.,TRBV5-1,.,TRBJ2-5,TGCGCCAGCAGTTCCGGGACTGGATTGACGGAGACCCAGTACTTC,CASSSGTGLTETQYF
TRBD1,TRBV5-1,.,TRBJ2-3,TGCGCCAGCAGCTTGGCCGGGACAGGGGACACAGATACGCAGTATTTT,CASSLAGTGDTDTQYF
TRBD1,TRBV6-5,.,TRBJ1-5,TGTGCCAGCAGTTCCCGGACAGGGGGATTCAATCAGCCCCAGCATTTT,CASSSRTGGFNQPQHF
TRBD1,TRBV3-1/TRBV3-2,.,TRBJ1-1,TGTGCCAGCAGCCTGACCGGGACAGGTCTCACTGAAGCTTTCTTT,CASSLTGTGLTEAFF
TRBD1,TRBV4-2,.,TRBJ1-3,TGTGCCAGCAGCCTCGACAGGGGATCTGGAAACACCATATATTTT,CASSLDRGSGNTIYF
TRBD1,TRBV7-9,few,TRBJ2-7,TGTGCCAGCGGGGGCAGGGGGTCTACCTACGAGCAGTACTTC,CASGGRGSTYEQYF
TRBD2,TRBV4-2,.,TRBJ2-7,TGTGCCAGCAGCCAAGCGGAAGCGGGAGTCGTCTACGAGCAGTACTTC,CASSQAEAGVVYEQYF
.,TRBV6-5,.,TRBJ1-2,TGTGCCAGTGGTGGGGGGGGCCACTATGGCTACACCTTC,CASGGGGHYGYTF
.,TRBV7-8,few,TRBJ1-3,TGTGCCAGCAGCTTTATGGGGGATCGTGGAAACACCATATATTTT,CASSFMGDRGNTIYF
.,TRBV7-8,once,TRBJ1-2,TGTGCCAGCAGCTCACCGCCTAACTATGGCTACACCTTC,CASSSPPNYGYTF
.,TRBV11-2,.,TRBJ2-7,TGTGCCAGCAGCTTAGGGCTACAGGGTCCCTACGAGCAGTACTTC,CASSLGLQGPYEQYF
.,TRBV5-4,.,TRBJ1-1,TGTGCCAGCAGCTTGGATGGTGGGAGAGGAGCTTTCTTT,CASSLDGGRGAFF
TRBD1,TRBV3-1/TRBV3-2,.,TRBJ2-5,TGTGCCAGCAGCCAGGCTAAGTACAGGGACAGAGAGACCCAGTACTTC,CASSQAKYRDRETQYF
.,TRBV29-1,.,TRBJ2-7,TGCAGCGTTGCGGAGGAGGGGAAGTCGCGGGAGCAGTACTTC,CSVAEEGKSREQYF
.,TRBV2,few,TRBJ1-2,TGTGCCAGCAGTGAAGTTCCCCCCCTAAACTATGGCTACACCTTC,CASSEVPPLNYGYTF
.,TRBV3-1/TRBV3-2,.,TRBJ2-7,TGTGCCAGCAGCGAATCGGGGAACGAGCAGTACTTC,CASSESGNEQYF
.,TRBV7-8,.,TRBJ2-7,TGTGCCAGCAGCTTAGGGGGGTTCACCTACGAGCAGTACTTC,CASSLGGFTYEQYF
TRBD1,TRBV19,.,TRBJ1-5,TGTGCCAGTAGTCGGACAGGGCCCCAGCCCCAGCATTTT,CASSRTGPQPQHF
TRBD2,TRBV3-1/TRBV3-2,.,TRBJ2-7,TGTGCCAGCAGCCAACCCGGGACTAGGAACCCCTACGAGCAGTACTTC,CASSQPGTRNPYEQYF
TRBD1,TRBV12-3/TRBV12-4,.,TRBJ1-5,TGTGCCAGCAAGGGGGCCAGAAATCAGCCCCAGCATTTT,CASKGARNQPQHF
.,TRBV10-2,.,TRBJ2-1,TGCGCCAGCAGTGATCAGCTACGGAGCTCCTACAATGAGCAGTTCTTC,CASSDQLRSSYNEQFF
.,TRBV7-2,.,TRBJ1-3,TGTGCCAGCAGCGAATGGGTGGCCTCTGGAAACACCATATATTTT,CASSEWVASGNTIYF
TRBD1,TRBV7-6,.,TRBJ2-2,TGTGCCAGCAGCTTAGAGGACAGGGTTAGCGGGGAGCTGTTTTTT,CASSLEDRVSGELFF